Presented here are 10 T cell receptor beta chains from one specimen sequenced in a study of T cell responses to AZD1222 COVID-19 vaccine. The method was immunoSEQ multiplex PCR; TCRdb's version includes in-frame clones alone and lacks a portion of them. This sample has about 170,000 clones; roughly 87% occur once, and the top ten carry approximately 2.5%. The source material was peripheral blood, sampled on day 0 of AZD1222 vaccination. The source is an adult in good health.

This sequence joins TRBV11-1 and TRBJ2-1, with 7 positions matching TRBD2. Trimming cost V 2 bases and J 4 bases; bases outside gene matches: 5. This CDR3 has 15 residues. From germline, CDR1 is SGHAT and CDR2 FQDESV (reference sequence). For the CDR3, the DNA is TGTGCCAGCAGCTTACGCGGGAGTAAGTACAATGAGCAGTTCTTC. Translating it yields CASSLRGSKYNEQFF.

This chain connects TRBV3-1 (or the pseudogene TRBV3-2) to TRBJ2-7; 7 bases agree with TRBD2. Per germline, CDR1 LGHDT and CDR2 YNNKEL (reference sequence). The CDR3 totals 15 residues. With 1 base clipped from V and 4 bases from J, the junction kept 7 bases outside the gene matches. The CDR3 is CASSQAIAGAYEQYF. The CDR3, as DNA: TGTGCCAGCAGCCAAGCCATCGCGGGAGCTTACGAGCAGTACTTC.

V and J are TRBV14 and TRBJ1-1; D unresolved. The V gene's germline CDR1 is SGHDN and CDR2 FVKESK. V lost 1 base to trimming and J lost 13 bases, with 10 bases between them. CDR3 length: 11 residues. The CDR3 loop is CASSQGFGIFF. As DNA, the CDR3 is TGTGCCAGCAGCCAAGGGTTTGGGATTTTCTTT.

The CDR3 loop is CASSAHRDGVRNSPLHF. CDR3 sequence (DNA): TGTGCCAGCAGTGCGCACCGGGACGGAGTTCGGAATTCACCCCTCCACTTT. V and J are TRBV6-1 and TRBJ1-6; D might be TRBD1 (5 bases). Germline loops: CDR1 MNHNS, CDR2 SASEGT. Trimming took off 4 bases at V and 7 bases at J, with 20 bases between the two ends. The CDR3 runs 17 residues.

V is TRBV3-1 (or the pseudogene TRBV3-2) and J is TRBJ2-5, with TRBD2 matching 7 bases. Germline CDR1 and CDR2: LGHDT and YNNKEL (reference sequence). This CDR3 is built from 15 residues. V lost 4 bases to trimming and J lost 2 bases; unmatched junction nucleotides: 7. In nucleotides, the CDR3 is TGTGCCAGCAGCCCCTCGGGAGGATGGCAAGAGACCCAGTACTTC. Translation gives CASSPSGGWQETQYF.

The rearrangement uses TRBV28 and TRBJ2-1; the D call may be TRBD1 or TRBD2 (5 bases each). This CDR3 region has 13 residues. Germline V lookup: CDR1 MDHEN, CDR2 SYDVKM. Trimming pared 4 bases from V and 4 bases from J, leaving 8 bases between. The CDR3: CASSWDGYNEQFF. The CDR3 DNA is TGTGCCAGCAGTTGGGACGGATACAATGAGCAGTTCTTC.

J is TRBJ2-7 and V is TRBV7-6, with 9 bases that match TRBD2. With V trimmed by 5 bases and J by 3 bases, 5 bases remained unmatched. Germline V gene sequence: CDR1 SGHVS, CDR2 FNYEAQ. The CDR3 totals 14 residues. CDR3: CASSLNSGSYEQYF. The CDR3 region has the DNA TGTGCCAGCAGCCTAAATAGCGGGAGCTACGAGCAGTACTTC.

The V and J genes are TRBV28 and TRBJ2-3; unclear D gene. V gave up 5 bases and J gave up 7 bases, with 16 bases separating them. The germline CDR1 and CDR2 sequences are MDHEN and SYDVKM. This CDR3 contains 14 residues. This CDR3 reads CASSPRRGANTQYF. CDR3 nucleotides: TGTGCCAGCAGTCCTCGCAGAGGTGCTAATACGCAGTATTTT.

The gene calls are TRBV4-1 and TRBJ2-7; no firm D call. From germline, CDR1 is MGHRA and CDR2 YSYEKL. V was trimmed by 6 bases and J by 6 bases, leaving 18 bases between them. This CDR3 region has 14 residues. DNA for the CDR3: TGCGCCAGCAGATCTTCTCCTAGGTCCGCCGAGCAGTACTTC. This gives the protein CASRSSPRSAEQYF.

This chain connects TRBV5-1 to TRBJ1-2, with a tentative D call TRBD1 (5 bases). V lost 4 bases and J lost 5, with 12 bases in between. The length of the CDR3 is 13 residues. From germline, CDR1 is SGHRS and CDR2 YFSETQ. The CDR3 DNA is TGCGCCAGCAGCCCAACAGGCGAGTATGGCTACACCTTC. Encoded protein: CASSPTGEYGYTF.